These 7 T cell receptor beta chains were sequenced from one sample in a study of blood T cell repertoires in COVID-19 (dated by TCRdb to 2019 to 2021). The library was built by means of the immunoSEQ multiplex PCR assay. TCRdb provides this immuneACCESS table in a form limited to in-frame rearrangements. Some clones are lacking; in checked studies, under half of them reflect an unresolved V gene, and why the rest are absent is not known. The sample includes about 140,000 clones, with 81% observed a single time. The ten largest clonotypes hold more than 6.5% of the sample. Sequencing used peripheral blood. Receptors were obtained from a human donor in a cohort sampled during active COVID-19.

The V call is TRBV6-5, the J call TRBJ2-7; weak D call: TRBD1 (6 bases). V lost 6 bases to trimming and J lost 5 bases, with 14 bases between them. The CDR3 runs to 13 residues. From germline, CDR1 is MNHEY and CDR2 SVGAGI. This chain's CDR3 is CASRGDNLNEQYF. The CDR3 DNA reads as TGTGCCAGCAGGGGGGACAATCTTAACGAGCAGTACTTC.

This chain connects TRBV19 to TRBJ2-7; 9 positions match TRBD1. V was pared by 5 bases and J by 4 bases, with 9 bases of the junction left unmatched. The germline gives CDR1 LNHDA, CDR2 SQIVND (reference sequence). This CDR3 comprises 15 residues. CDR3 bases: TGTGCCAGTAGTTTGGGACAGGGAGAGGTTTACGAGCAGTACTTC. It is translated as CASSLGQGEVYEQYF.

The chain recombines TRBV28 with TRBJ2-1; 8 positions agree with TRBD1. CDR3 size: 14 residues. Germline values: CDR1 MDHEN, CDR2 SYDVKM. With 4 bases clipped from V and 8 bases from J, the junction kept 7 bases outside the gene matches. CDR3 sequence reads: CASSSGTGDHEQFF. The DNA for the CDR3 is TGTGCCAGCAGTTCCGGGACAGGCGACCATGAGCAGTTCTTC.

The CDR3 DNA sequence: TGTGCCAGCAGTCTCGCTGGCAGGGGACGCACAGATACGCAGTATTTT. It yields the protein CASSLAGRGRTDTQYF. The V and J genes are TRBV28 and TRBJ2-3; D perhaps matches TRBD1 (6 bases). From germline, CDR1 is MDHEN and CDR2 SYDVKM. The CDR3 sequence is 16 residues long. Trimming cost V 5 bases and J 1 base, with 16 bases left between them.

The chain couples TRBV27 to TRBJ2-5, with D maybe TRBD2 (6 bases). V lost 5 bases to trimming and J lost 5 bases, with 15 bases between them. The CDR3 has 14 residues. Germline values: CDR1 MNHEY, CDR2 SMNVEV (reference sequence). CDR3 coding DNA: TGTGCCAGCAGTCCACTCGGTGGAGGGGAGACCCAGTACTTC. Encoded protein: CASSPLGGGETQYF.

The V and J genes are TRBV7-2 and TRBJ2-3; 8 bases line up with TRBD2. V trimming: 5 bases; J trimming: 2 bases; junction bases outside the gene matches: 9. CDR1 is SGHTA, CDR2 FQGNSA, per germline. This CDR3 has 16 amino acids. The CDR3 is CASSTFAGGITDTQYF. CDR3 DNA sequence: TGTGCCAGCAGCACCTTTGCGGGAGGAATCACAGATACGCAGTATTTT.

The rearrangement joins TRBV29-1 to TRBJ2-7, with 7 bases aligning to TRBD2. With 6 bases clipped from V and 2 bases from J, the junction kept 7 bases outside the gene matches. This CDR3 comprises 13 residues. CDR1 is SQVTM, CDR2 ANQGSEA, per germline. CDR3 amino acids: CSVLAVLTYEQYF. For the CDR3, the DNA is TGCAGCGTGCTAGCGGTCCTCACCTACGAGCAGTACTTC.